A single sample is the source of the 32 T cell receptor beta chains below, sequenced in a study of shared clonotypes between healthy human individuals. Profiling relied on immunoSEQ multiplex PCR, and the TCRdb table lists in-frame clones only, not all of them. The sample yields approximately 530,000 clones, about 96% seen once. The sequenced sample was naive CD4+ T cells sorted from blood. The subset: CD45RA+ positively selected. These receptors were collected from a woman in her 30s in good health.

This clone came up once. The V call is TRBV28, the J call TRBJ1-5, with 8 bases identical to TRBD1. The J segment lost 1 base and the V segment lost 3 bases, leaving 5 bases of the junction unmatched. Per germline, CDR1 MDHEN and CDR2 SYDVKM. The CDR3 loop spans 16 amino acids. The CDR3 DNA reads TGTGCCAGCAGTTTTCAGGGGGCTCGGAGCAATCAGCCCCAGCATTTT. Translating it yields CASSFQGARSNQPQHF.

V is TRBV4-1 and J is TRBJ2-5, with 7 nucleotides matching TRBD2. The J call is in doubt because the DNA end fits TRBJ2-7 better. This CDR3 is 16 amino acids long. CDR1 is MGHRA and CDR2 is YSYEKL in the germline V gene. This CDR3 is CASSHFPSGLLYEQYF. The CDR3 bases are TGCGCCAGCAGCCACTTTCCTAGCGGCCTCCTCTACGAGCAGTACTTC.

This clone was seen a single time. The chain carries TRBV19 and TRBJ2-7; 9 bases match TRBD1. In germline, CDR1 is LNHDA, CDR2 SQIVND (reference sequence). J gave up 6 bases and V 5 bases, and 14 bases lay outside the gene matches. The CDR3 length is 16 residues. CDR3 in amino acids: CASSPAPGQGPFEQYF. Written as DNA, the CDR3 is TGTGCCAGTAGTCCAGCACCGGGACAGGGTCCCTTCGAGCAGTACTTC. The full variable domain, in which reference TRBV19 and TRBJ2-7 provide the parts outside the CDR3, is DGGITQSPKYLFRKEGQNVTLSCEQNLNHDAMYWYRQDPGQGLRLIYYSQIVNDFQKGDIAEGYSVSREKKESFPLTVTSAQKNPTAFYLCASSPAPGQGPFEQYFGPGTRLTVT.

V and J are TRBV5-4 and TRBJ2-7, with 7 bases lining up with TRBD1. Losses at the gene ends were 1 base for V and 1 base for J; bases not matched to a gene: 5. Germline loops: CDR1 SGHNT, CDR2 YYREEE (reference sequence). This CDR3 is built from 15 residues. The CDR3 spells CASSLFTGASYEQYF. CDR3 in DNA: TGTGCCAGCAGCTTGTTCACAGGGGCTTCCTACGAGCAGTACTTC.

This clone appeared once. CDR3 sequence reads: CTSSQDPGLAGYEQYF. As DNA, the CDR3 is TGCACCAGCAGCCAAGATCCGGGACTAGCGGGATACGAGCAGTACTTC. This rearrangement joins TRBV1 to TRBJ2-7; the table's D call TRBD2 went unverified against the DNA. TRBV1 is termed a pseudogene. The CDR3 consists of 16 residues.

The CDR3 loop is CASSLEWASGRVEQYF. In nucleotides, the CDR3 is TGTGCCAGCAGCCTCGAGTGGGCTAGCGGGAGGGTCGAGCAGTACTTC. This chain connects TRBV27 to TRBJ2-7; 12 bases align to TRBD2. This CDR3 is built from 16 residues. The trim removed 6 bases at V and 6 bases at J, leaving 12 bases unmatched. Looked up from germline, CDR1 is MNHEY and CDR2 is SMNVEV (reference sequence).

The rearrangement joins TRBV5-1 to TRBJ1-4, with 11 positions matching TRBD1. Germline CDR1 and CDR2: SGHRS and YFSETQ. The CDR3 has 18 residues. V gave up 3 bases and J gave up 0 bases; unmatched junction bases: 7. The CDR3 DNA follows: TGCGCCAGCAGCTGGGGACAGGGGGTCTCAGCAACTAATGAAAAACTGTTTTTT. As protein: CASSWGQGVSATNEKLFF.

This rearrangement joins TRBV7-8 to TRBJ1-1; the D gene is possibly TRBD1 (6 bases). Trimming removed 2 bases at V and 5 bases at J, with 12 bases between. The CDR3 is made up of 14 amino acids. Germline CDR1 SGHVS, CDR2 FQNEAQ. The CDR3 spells CASSLNPGVTEAFF. The CDR3 DNA follows: TGTGCCAGCAGCTTAAACCCAGGGGTAACTGAAGCTTTCTTT.

The chain links TRBV30 to TRBJ1-2; D gene ambiguous. The CDR3 spans 12 residues. Germline-derived CDR1 and CDR2 are GTSNPN and SVGIG (reference sequence). V was shortened by 2 bases and J by 7 bases, with 11 bases between the two germline ends. CDR3 in DNA: TGTGCCTGGAGTCAAGAGGGTGGTGGCTACACCTTC. Translated, it gives CAWSQEGGGYTF.

This clone has only one observation. This chain connects TRBV25-1 to TRBJ2-3; 9 bases align to TRBD2. Germline V gene sequence: CDR1 MGHDK, CDR2 SYGVNS. J was trimmed by 0 bases and V by 5 bases; bases with no gene match: 9. This CDR3 is 17 amino acids long. CDR3: CASSPALLAGSTDTQYF. The CDR3 DNA reads TGTGCCAGCAGTCCGGCCCTTCTAGCGGGAAGCACAGATACGCAGTATTTT.

This clone was counted once. The rearrangement joins TRBV4-1 to TRBJ2-1; D ambiguous. Germline-derived CDR1 and CDR2 are MGHRA and YSYEKL. Trimming removed 1 base from V and 1 base from J, with 11 bases in between. The CDR3 loop spans 16 amino acids. Here the CDR3 reads CASSQASRASYNEQFF. Here the CDR3 DNA reads TGCGCCAGCAGCCAAGCGTCGAGAGCGTCCTACAATGAGCAGTTCTTC.

This clone showed up just once. CDR3 nucleotide sequence: TGTGCCAGCAGTGACCTAAGGGTAGGACTAAATAATGAGCAGTTCTTC. Protein sequence: CASSDLRVGLNNEQFF. The chain combines TRBV6-4 with TRBJ2-1, with a tentative D call TRBD2 (6 bases). Trimming pared 2 bases from V and 7 bases from J, leaving 18 bases between. CDR1 and CDR2 from the germline V gene are MRHNA and SNTAGT. The CDR3 has 16 amino acids.

This clone has a single count. The rearrangement joins TRBV28 to TRBJ1-1; 7 positions match TRBD1. After removal of 6 bases from V and 0 bases from J, the junction contained 7 bases not matched to a gene. This CDR3 spans 15 amino acids. Germline CDR1 is MDHEN and CDR2 is SYDVKM. The CDR3 sequence: CASRRGTDLNTEAFF. The CDR3 bases are TGTGCCAGCAGGCGAGGGACAGACCTGAACACTGAAGCTTTCTTT. Looking up the rest from reference TRBV28 and TRBJ1-1 gives the full variable domain: DVKVTQSSRYLVKRTGEKVFLECVQDMDHENMFWYRQDPGLGLRLIYFSYDVKMKEKGDIPEGYSVSREKKERFSLILESASTNQTSMYLCASRRGTDLNTEAFFGQGTRLTVV.

V and J are TRBV28 and TRBJ2-5, with a tentative D call TRBD2 (5 bases). Germline assignment: CDR1 MDHEN and CDR2 SYDVKM. Trimming took off 7 bases at V and 5 bases at J, with 11 bases between the two ends. This CDR3 has 12 residues. The CDR3 DNA reads as TGTGCCAGCATAGGGCCGGGGGAGACCCAGTACTTC. Translating it yields CASIGPGETQYF.

The chain carries TRBV5-1 and TRBJ2-1; 9 bases are shared with TRBD1. The length of the CDR3 is 15 residues. The junction had 6 bases not matched to a gene; V was cut back by 1 base and J by 7 bases. In germline, CDR1 is SGHRS, CDR2 YFSETQ. The CDR3 DNA is TGCGCCAGCAGCTTGCGCTTACAGGGGGCGAATGAGCAGTTCTTC. Translation gives CASSLRLQGANEQFF.

This chain uses TRBV7-8 with TRBJ1-1; the D is unclear. Trimming left V 2 bases short and J 0 bases short, with 4 bases between. This CDR3 is 13 amino acids long. Per germline, CDR1 SGHVS and CDR2 FQNEAQ. The CDR3 nucleotides are TGTGCCAGCAGCTTATCCTTGAACACTGAAGCTTTCTTT. It translates to CASSLSLNTEAFF.

The chain carries TRBV6-1 and TRBJ2-7, with 7 bases that match TRBD2. The germline V gene has CDR1 MNHNS and CDR2 SASEGT. V shed 2 bases, J shed 3 bases, and the junction held 7 bases outside the gene matches. The CDR3 loop spans 15 amino acids. For the CDR3, the DNA is TGTGCCAGCAGTGAAACGGGAGGCCACTTCTACGAGCAGTACTTC. This sequence encodes CASSETGGHFYEQYF.

The chain couples TRBV28 to TRBJ2-7; D not resolved. V shed 2 bases and J shed 3 bases, with 11 bases lying between them. This CDR3 is 14 amino acids long. Germline V gene lookup returns CDR1 MDHEN and CDR2 SYDVKM. As DNA, the CDR3 is TGTGCCAGCAGTTTAAAGTTCCGGAGCTACGAGCAGTACTTC. Translated, it gives CASSLKFRSYEQYF.

The CDR3 loop reads CASSLGLAVLSYNEQFF. The CDR3 DNA reads as TGCGCCAGCAGCTTGGGACTAGCGGTGCTGTCCTACAATGAGCAGTTCTTC. This chain links TRBV5-1 with TRBJ2-1; 9 bases map to TRBD2. In germline, CDR1 is SGHRS, CDR2 YFSETQ. The CDR3 covers 17 residues. V shed 0 bases and J 1 base; nucleotides not matched to a gene: 5.

CDR3 bases: TGTGCCACAGGGGACAGCAATCAGCCCCAGCATTTT. As protein: CATGDSNQPQHF. The chain links TRBV28 to TRBJ1-5, with D maybe TRBD1 (6 bases). CDR1 MDHEN and CDR2 SYDVKM come from the germline V gene. V dropped 10 bases and J dropped 1 base, with 8 bases sitting between them. The CDR3 is 12 amino acids.

The V gene is TRBV28, the J gene TRBJ2-7; 9 bases line up with TRBD2. This CDR3 has 19 amino acids. Per the germline V gene, CDR1 is MDHEN and CDR2 is SYDVKM. The V gene end was trimmed by 6 bases and the J gene end by 4 bases; junction bases not matched to a gene: 22. The CDR3 sequence is CASRISGRVHPGGNYEQYF. The CDR3 nucleotides read TGTGCCAGCAGGATTAGCGGGAGAGTCCACCCGGGAGGTAATTACGAGCAGTACTTC.

The rearrangement links TRBV6-6 to TRBJ2-7, with 9 bases that match TRBD2. V was clipped by 0 bases and J by 3 bases; unmatched bases: 6. The CDR3 consists of 16 residues. Germline-derived CDR1 and CDR2 are MNHNY and SVGAGI (reference sequence). CDR3 nucleotide sequence: TGTGCCAGCAGTTACTCGGGCGGGAGGGCCGTCTACGAGCAGTACTTC. It codes for CASSYSGGRAVYEQYF.

The rearrangement joins TRBV27 to TRBJ2-7; 10 bases are a match to TRBD1. V was clipped by 6 bases and J by 6 bases; unmatched bases: 26. CDR3 length equals 20 residues. Germline loops: CDR1 MNHEY, CDR2 SMNVEV (reference sequence). CDR3 DNA sequence: TGTGCCAGCAGGCCAAATTGGGGACAGGGGTCTTCTTTACAACTGGGCGAGCAGTACTTC. Translation: CASRPNWGQGSSLQLGEQYF.

The chain uses TRBV27 and TRBJ1-2; D is unclear. The V end lost 3 bases, the J end lost 3 bases, and 20 bases lay between the germline ends. Germline V gene sequence: CDR1 MNHEY, CDR2 SMNVEV (reference sequence). There are 17 residues in the CDR3. This CDR3 is CASSFKSSPGDDYGYTF. CDR3 nucleotides: TGTGCCAGCAGTTTTAAGTCTTCTCCGGGAGATGACTATGGCTACACCTTC.

This sequence joins TRBV5-1 and TRBJ2-3; TRBD2 matches 8 bases. With 0 bases clipped from V and 2 bases from J, the junction kept 5 bases outside the gene matches. The V gene's germline CDR1 is SGHRS and CDR2 YFSETQ. The length of the CDR3 is 16 residues. CDR3 region: CASSLVGTSLTDTQYF. For the CDR3, the DNA is TGCGCCAGCAGCTTGGTCGGGACTAGTCTCACAGATACGCAGTATTTT.

V is TRBV11-3 and J is TRBJ2-7; D gene ambiguous. In germline, CDR1 is SGHNT, CDR2 YENEEA. The V end was cut by 2 bases, the J end by 6 bases, with 11 bases between. The CDR3 is 13 amino acids. The CDR3, as DNA: TGTGCCAGCAGCTTAAACCAAGACGGCGAGCAGTACTTC. Translated: CASSLNQDGEQYF.

This chain links TRBV4-1 with TRBJ1-6, with D perhaps TRBD1 (5 bases). The V gene's germline CDR1 is MGHRA and CDR2 YSYEKL. This CDR3 has 14 residues. V was pared by 4 bases and J by 4 bases, with 8 bases between. CDR3 DNA: TGCGCCAGCAGCCTGACAGTATATAATTCACCCCTCCACTTT. This translates into CASSLTVYNSPLHF.

The chain joins TRBV7-3 to TRBJ2-3; tentative D call: TRBD1 (6 bases). Germline V gene data show CDR1 as SGHTA and CDR2 as FQGTGA. Trimming stripped 4 bases from V and 2 bases from J, with 10 bases between. The CDR3 consists of 14 residues. CDR3: CASSYRDNTDTQYF. In DNA form, the CDR3 reads TGTGCCAGCAGCTACCGGGACAACACAGATACGCAGTATTTT.

This clone appeared a single time. The V and J genes are TRBV18 and TRBJ2-1, with TRBD2 matching over 10 bases. Germline loops: CDR1 KGHSH, CDR2 LQKENI. The CDR3 length is 15 residues. V lost 1 base to trimming and J lost 8 bases; unmatched junction nucleotides: 5. CDR3: CASSPRSGRGDEQFF. In DNA, the CDR3 is TGTGCCAGCTCACCACGGAGCGGGAGGGGGGATGAGCAGTTCTTC.

The rearrangement links TRBV18 to TRBJ1-1; D is possibly TRBD1 (5 bases). Trimming took off 4 bases at V and 0 bases at J, with 15 bases between the two ends. The CDR3 totals 16 residues. Per the germline V gene, CDR1 is KGHSH and CDR2 is LQKENI. Here the CDR3 reads CASSLTGDLMNTEAFF. The CDR3 DNA follows: TGTGCCAGCTCACTTACCGGGGACCTCATGAACACTGAAGCTTTCTTT.

J is TRBJ1-4 and V is TRBV7-2; possible D gene TRBD1, 5 bases. CDR3 length: 14 residues. Trimming took off 5 bases at V and 4 bases at J, with 11 bases between the two ends. Germline CDR1 and CDR2: SGHTA and FQGNSA. The CDR3 DNA reads as TGTGCCAGCAGCGCGGGACCCCATAATGAAAAACTGTTTTTT. This encodes CASSAGPHNEKLFF.

V gene TRBV19 combines with J gene TRBJ2-5, with TRBD1 identical over 7 bases. Germline V gene lookup returns CDR1 LNHDA and CDR2 SQIVND (reference sequence). CDR3 length: 15 residues. V lost 6 bases, J lost 2 bases, and 9 bases stayed unmatched. CDR3 region: CASRIQGVAQETQYF. The CDR3 DNA sequence: TGTGCCAGTAGGATCCAGGGGGTGGCACAAGAGACCCAGTACTTC. The full variable domain, rest sourced from reference TRBV19 and TRBJ2-5, is DGGITQSPKYLFRKEGQNVTLSCEQNLNHDAMYWYRQDPGQGLRLIYYSQIVNDFQKGDIAEGYSVSREKKESFPLTVTSAQKNPTAFYLCASRIQGVAQETQYFGPGTRLLVL.